The 8 T cell receptor beta chains listed next were all sequenced from one sample in a study of blood T cells in healthy people across ages. Then a second PCR, running roughly 7 to 11 cycles, was carried out with a sample-barcoded 5' primer and a J-beta primer mix. TCRdb re-called the 5' RACE reads with MiXCR, one entry per CDR3 protein. The data show around 780,000 distinct CDR3 sequences, with roughly 24% seen just once and about 3% held by the top ten. These data also featured in a second study, about T cells of mothers and their children.

The sample was blood. The receptors originated from a boy younger than 18 in good health.

This sequence joins TRBV28 and TRBJ2-4; TRBD1 aligns across 7 bases. Germline CDR1 reads MDHEN; CDR2 reads SYDVKM. The CDR3 extends over 14 amino acids. V shed 8 bases and J 4 bases; nucleotides not matched to a gene: 8. CDR3 sequence reads: CASPHGTEKNIQYF. CDR3 nucleotides: TGTGCCAGCCCCCACGGGACAGAGAAAAACATTCAGTACTTC.

In its sample, this clonotype was seen a few times. The chain joins TRBV28 to TRBJ2-7; D possibly corresponds to TRBD1 (7 bases). Trimming took 5 bases from V and 2 from J, leaving 22 bases between them. Germline CDR1 reads MDHEN; CDR2 reads SYDVKM. The CDR3 runs 17 residues. Here the CDR3 DNA reads TGTGCCAGCAGTCCCCCCGGGGGTAGGGGGCTTCCCTACGAGCAGTACTTC. Its translation is CASSPPGGRGLPYEQYF.

This clonotype came up a few times. The chain combines TRBV27 with TRBJ1-4; D might be TRBD1 (5 bases). CDR3 length: 15 amino acids. Germline V gene lookup returns CDR1 MNHEY and CDR2 SMNVEV (reference sequence). V gave up 2 bases and J gave up 8 bases, with 15 bases separating them. CDR3 nucleotides: TGTGCCAGCAGTTTAGCGGCAGGGCGTGGGGAAAAACTGTTTTTT. This translates into CASSLAAGRGEKLFF. Combining the CDR3 with reference TRBV27 and TRBJ1-4 gives the whole variable domain EAQVTQNPRYLITVTGKKLTVTCSQNMNHEYMSWYRQDPGLGLRQIYYSMNVEVTDKGDVPEGYKVSRKEKRNFPLILESPSPNQTSLYFCASSLAAGRGEKLFFGSGTQLSVL.

The sample holds a few counts of this clonotype. This chain joins TRBV7-9 and TRBJ2-5; 9 bases agree with TRBD1. The CDR3 has 15 amino acids. Germline-derived CDR1 and CDR2 are SEHNR and FQNEAQ (reference sequence). The trim removed 8 bases at V and 3 bases at J, leaving 10 bases unmatched. In nucleotides, the CDR3 is TGTGCCAGCGGACCCGGGACAGGGTGGGAAGAGACCCAGTACTTC. This codes for CASGPGTGWEETQYF.

The table lists this clonotype with many counts. V is TRBV7-6 and J is TRBJ2-7, with TRBD2 matching 11 bases. The DNA end favors TRBJ2-1, so the J call may be wrong. The CDR3 is made up of 15 amino acids. Germline V gene sequence: CDR1 SGHVS, CDR2 FNYEAQ. This chain's CDR3 is CASSYTSGGYNEQFF. The CDR3 nucleotides read TGTGCCAGCAGCTACACTAGCGGGGGATACAATGAGCAGTTCTTC.

The gene calls are TRBV2 and TRBJ1-2; no definite D call. The CDR3 spans 16 residues. CDR1 and CDR2 (germline): SNHLY, FYNNEI. V was pared by 4 bases and J by 7 bases, with 22 bases between. This chain's CDR3 is CASSARETLKRSGYTF. As DNA, the CDR3 is TGTGCCAGCAGTGCTCGGGAGACGTTAAAGCGTAGTGGCTACACCTTC. Drawing the rest from reference TRBV2 and TRBJ1-2, the complete variable domain is EPEVTQTPSHQVTQMGQEVILRCVPISNHLYFYWYRQILGQKVEFLVSFYNNEISEKSEIFDDQFSVERPDGSNFTLKIRSTKLEDSAMYFCASSARETLKRSGYTFGSGTRLTVV.

The chain recombines TRBV5-1 with TRBJ2-1; D gene ambiguous. This CDR3 spans 15 amino acids. Trimming took off 4 bases at V and 2 bases at J, with 13 bases between the two ends. Per germline, CDR1 SGHRS and CDR2 YFSETQ. CDR3 nucleotides: TGCGCCAGCAGCCCGGATGGCGACCCCTACAATGAGCAGTTCTTC. Amino acid sequence: CASSPDGDPYNEQFF.

Only a few counts were recorded for this clonotype. The DNA for the CDR3 is TGTGCCAGCAGCTTGGACAGGGTATCAGAGACCCAGTACTTC. It translates to CASSLDRVSETQYF. The rearrangement uses TRBV11-2 and TRBJ2-5; TRBD1 aligns across 8 bases. The CDR3 consists of 14 residues. Looked up from germline, CDR1 is SGHAT and CDR2 is FQNNGV. After removal of 3 bases from V and 4 bases from J, the junction contained 4 bases not matched to a gene. Full variable domain (missing parts from reference TRBV11-2 and TRBJ2-5): EAGVAQSPRYKIIEKRQSVAFWCNPISGHATLYWYQQILGQGPKLLIQFQNNGVVDDSQLPKDRFSAERLKGVDSTLKIQPAKLEDSAVYLCASSLDRVSETQYFGPGTRLLVL.